These 28 T cell receptor beta chains were all obtained from the same sample, sequenced in a study of OX40 agonist ivuxolimab in advanced cancers. The library was obtained by the immunoSEQ multiplex PCR assay. The clones in this table, taken by TCRdb from immuneACCESS, are in-frame only. Not every clone is retained; where verified, under half of the shortfall comes from an unresolved V gene, and the cause of the rest is unknown. The sample data list 25,000 to 30,000 clones, and more than 60% of these were observed just once. The ten biggest clones cover 25% to 30% of the sample. This specimen was CD4+ or CD8+ T cells sorted from blood, taken in a trial of the OX40 agonist ivuxolimab. All receptors derive from an adult with an advanced solid tumor such as melanoma, head and neck, liver or kidney cancer.

This clone was picked up one time. The rearrangement links TRBV9 to TRBJ2-1; D is possibly TRBD2 (6 bases). V was clipped by 0 bases and J by 9 bases, with 13 bases between them. Germline V lookup: CDR1 SGDLS, CDR2 YYNGEE. The CDR3 spans 14 residues. The CDR3 region is CASSVEGGVFEQFF. In DNA, the CDR3 is TGTGCCAGCAGCGTAGAGGGCGGGGTGTTTGAGCAGTTCTTC. Complete variable domain (other parts from reference TRBV9 and TRBJ2-1): DSGVTQTPKHLITATGQRVTLRCSPRSGDLSVYWYQQSLDQGLQFLIQYYNGEERAKGNILERFSAQQFPDLHSELNLSSLELGDSALYFCASSVEGGVFEQFFGPGTRLTVL.

Worth noting for this clone: Compared with germline, one end of the junction differs, possibly owing to a read error. V is TRBV7-7 and J is TRBJ2-3; 8 bases align to TRBD1. The V gene's germline CDR1 is SSHAT and CDR2 FNYEAQ (reference sequence). The CDR3 covers 15 residues. In nucleotides, the CDR3 is TGTGCTAGCAGCCCGACAGGGGCAGACACAGATACGCAGTATTTT. This sequence encodes CASSPTGADTDTQYF. Filled out from reference TRBV7-7 and TRBJ2-3, the complete variable domain reads GAGVSQSPRYKVTKRGQDVTLRCDPISSHATLYWYQQALGQGPEFLTYFNYEAQPDKSGLPSDRFSAERPEGSISTLTIQRTEQRDSAMYRCASSPTGADTDTQYFGPGTRLTVL.

The chain uses TRBV2 and TRBJ2-5; D perhaps matches TRBD2 (6 bases). Between the trimmed V and J ends, which lost 1 base and 1 base, there was a span of 13 bases. Looked up from germline, CDR1 is SNHLY and CDR2 is FYNNEI. The CDR3 covers 16 residues. The CDR3 region is CASSEEGLKTQETQYF. In DNA form, the CDR3 reads TGTGCCAGCAGTGAAGAGGGACTCAAGACCCAAGAGACCCAGTACTTC.

The rearrangement joins TRBV10-3 to TRBJ2-7, with 9 positions matching TRBD2. Germline CDR1 is ENHRY and CDR2 is SYGVKD. The CDR3 sequence is 14 residues long. With V trimmed by 7 bases and J by 2 bases, 6 bases remained unmatched. This CDR3 is CAINRASGTYEQYF. The CDR3 DNA reads as TGTGCCATCAACAGGGCTAGCGGGACCTACGAGCAGTACTTC.

The chain has TRBV27 and TRBJ2-2; 7 bases align to TRBD1. CDR1 and CDR2 from the germline V gene are MNHEY and SMNVEV (reference sequence). The CDR3 loop spans 17 amino acids. The ends lost 2 bases at V and 4 bases at J; junction bases unmatched: 10. The DNA for the CDR3 is TGTGCCAGCAGTTTACAGACAGGGAATCGAGCCACCGGGGAGCTGTTTTTT. Translated, it gives CASSLQTGNRATGELFF.

The CDR3 protein is CASSYGQGVGGYTF. The CDR3, as DNA: TGTGCCAGCAGTTACGGCCAGGGAGTGGGTGGCTACACCTTC. The chain joins TRBV6-5 to TRBJ1-2, with TRBD1 as a possible D gene (5 bases). The germline V gene has CDR1 MNHEY and CDR2 SVGAGI. With 2 bases removed from V and 7 bases from J, the gap between germline ends came to 14 bases. The CDR3 is made up of 14 amino acids.

For the CDR3, the DNA is TGTGCCAGCAGCTTAGCTTTGGAAGAGACCCAGTACTTC. Protein: CASSLALEETQYF. The chain couples TRBV7-8 to TRBJ2-5; D gene ambiguous. Trimming cost V 0 bases and J 3 bases, with 5 bases left between them. This CDR3 contains 13 residues. The V gene's germline CDR1 is SGHVS and CDR2 FQNEAQ.

A few counts support this clone. This rearrangement joins TRBV29-1 to TRBJ2-3; 11 positions match TRBD2. The CDR3 loop spans 15 amino acids. Germline loops: CDR1 SQVTM, CDR2 ANQGSEA. V shed 6 bases, J shed 2 bases, and the junction held 7 bases outside the gene matches. CDR3 bases: TGCAGCGTCCTTAGCGGGAGGGCCTTCACAGATACGCAGTATTTT. Protein sequence: CSVLSGRAFTDTQYF.

The gene calls are TRBV5-1 and TRBJ2-7, with 9 bases that match TRBD1. The germline gives CDR1 SGHRS, CDR2 YFSETQ. The CDR3 spans 14 residues. Unmatched junction bases numbered 2, after V lost 2 bases and J lost 2 bases. This CDR3 is CASSFGTGTYEQYF. The CDR3 coding sequence is TGCGCCAGCAGCTTCGGGACAGGGACCTACGAGCAGTACTTC.

The chain carries TRBV7-9 and TRBJ1-1; D unclear. The CDR3 is 14 amino acids. Trimming removed 6 bases from V and 3 bases from J, with 14 bases in between. The germline V gene has CDR1 SEHNR and CDR2 FQNEAQ (reference sequence). The CDR3, as DNA: TGTGCCAGCAGTTTTGGGTCCCGGGACACTGAAGCTTTCTTT. Amino acids: CASSFGSRDTEAFF.

V gene TRBV7-6 combines with J gene TRBJ1-1, with D tentatively TRBD1 (5 bases). Germline CDR1 and CDR2: SGHVS and FNYEAQ. The V gene lost 4 bases and the J gene lost 1 base, with 13 bases spanning the gap. CDR3 length: 15 amino acids. The CDR3 is CASSWGPQGNTEAFF. For the CDR3, the DNA is TGTGCCAGCAGCTGGGGCCCGCAGGGGAACACTGAAGCTTTCTTT.

This chain links TRBV7-6 with TRBJ2-2, with D perhaps matching TRBD1 (6 bases). Germline CDR1 and CDR2: SGHVS and FNYEAQ. The V and J ends lost 2 bases and 1 base respectively, with 11 bases between them. This CDR3 comprises 16 residues. Written as DNA, the CDR3 is TGTGCCAGCAGCTTAATTAGGGGACAGAACACCGGGGAGCTGTTTTTT. This encodes CASSLIRGQNTGELFF. The full variable domain, in which reference TRBV7-6 and TRBJ2-2 provide the parts outside the CDR3, is GAGVSQSPRYKVTKRGQDVALRCDPISGHVSLYWYRQALGQGPEFLTYFNYEAQQDKSGLPNDRFSAERPEGSISTLTIQRTEQRDSAMYRCASSLIRGQNTGELFFGEGSRLTVL.

The rearrangement links TRBV27 to TRBJ2-7; 7 nucleotides align to TRBD2. The V segment lost 5 bases and the J segment 6 bases; nucleotides outside the gene matches: 16. The V gene's germline CDR1 is MNHEY and CDR2 SMNVEV (reference sequence). The CDR3 length is 16 residues. CDR3 region: CASSPSRNRLAPEQYF. DNA for the CDR3: TGTGCCAGCAGTCCGAGCCGGAACCGACTAGCTCCCGAGCAGTACTTC.

CDR3 DNA: TGTGCCAGCAGCTTAGATCAGGGACTAGCGGGGGTCCACCTCACAGATACGCAGTATTTT. This codes for CASSLDQGLAGVHLTDTQYF. V is TRBV11-2 and J is TRBJ2-3, with TRBD2 matching over 14 bases. Trimming at V came to 0 bases and at J to 2 bases, leaving 10 bases not matched to a gene. Germline V lookup: CDR1 SGHAT, CDR2 FQNNGV. There are 20 residues in the CDR3.

The chain joins TRBV9 to TRBJ2-3; no firm D call. The germline V gene encodes CDR1 SGDLS and CDR2 YYNGEE. V lost 0 bases, J lost 0 bases, and 8 bases lay in between. CDR3 length: 15 amino acids. The CDR3 bases are TGTGCCAGCAGCGTAGAAGGAGCTAGCACAGATACGCAGTATTTT. Translating it yields CASSVEGASTDTQYF.

This clone showed up just a few times. The V and J genes are TRBV15 and TRBJ2-5, with D possibly TRBD2 on 5 matching bases. V gave up 2 bases and J gave up 3 bases, with 7 bases separating them. Germline CDR1 and CDR2: LNHNV and YYDKDF (reference sequence). This CDR3 comprises 13 residues. CDR3 nucleotide sequence: TGTGCCACCAGCAGAACTAGAGAAGAGACCCAGTACTTC. It encodes CATSRTREETQYF.

This CDR3 reads CASSPTSAVYNEQFF. The DNA for the CDR3 is TGTGCCAGCAGCCCAACTTCGGCTGTATACAATGAGCAGTTCTTC. The rearrangement links TRBV5-4 to TRBJ2-1; D is unresolved. CDR1 SGHNT and CDR2 YYREEE come from the germline V gene (reference sequence). Deletions cut 4 bases from V and 4 bases from J, with 15 bases between. The CDR3 is made up of 15 amino acids.

This chain uses TRBV19 with TRBJ2-4; 7 bases align to TRBD1. J lost 1 base, V lost 5 bases, and 8 bases had no gene match. The CDR3 spans 16 residues. Germline V CDR1 and CDR2: LNHDA, SQIVND (reference sequence). The CDR3 region is CASSVGTVVAKNIQYF. The CDR3 region has the DNA TGTGCCAGTAGTGTCGGGACAGTCGTCGCCAAAAACATTCAGTACTTC.

The V gene is TRBV29-1, the J gene TRBJ1-2, with a weak D call TRBD1 (5 bases). Germline loops: CDR1 SQVTM, CDR2 ANQGSEA. Between the trimmed V and J ends, which lost 4 bases and 2 bases, there was a span of 11 bases. The CDR3 loop spans 13 amino acids. CDR3 coding DNA: TGCAGCGTTGTTCAGGGTTCCAACTATGGCTACACCTTC. Protein sequence: CSVVQGSNYGYTF.

This chain connects TRBV4-1 to TRBJ2-1; 8 positions agree with TRBD2. The CDR3 is 14 residues long. V was clipped by 10 bases and J by 4 bases; unmatched bases: 9. Germline CDR1 and CDR2: MGHRA and YSYEKL. CDR3 nucleotides: TGCGCCATCGGGCCAGCGGGGGTGTACAATGAGCAGTTCTTC. Translated, it gives CAIGPAGVYNEQFF.

V gene TRBV25-1 combines with J gene TRBJ2-1; 11 bases align to TRBD2. The ends lost 8 bases at V and 12 bases at J; junction bases unmatched: 3. This CDR3 has 11 amino acids. Germline CDR1 and CDR2: MGHDK and SYGVNS. CDR3 residues: CASGGTSGQFF. The DNA of the CDR3 is TGTGCCAGCGGGGGGACTAGCGGGCAGTTCTTC.

The gene calls are TRBV19 and TRBJ2-7; 7 bases align to TRBD2. Germline-derived CDR1 and CDR2 are LNHDA and SQIVND (reference sequence). V trimming: 5 bases; J trimming: 4 bases; junction bases outside the gene matches: 14. The CDR3 covers 16 residues. CDR3 sequence reads: CASSVGGGPYTYEQYF. In DNA form, the CDR3 reads TGTGCCAGTAGTGTCGGGGGAGGGCCATATACTTACGAGCAGTACTTC.

The chain employs TRBV5-6 and TRBJ2-3; 11 bases fit TRBD1. The CDR3 covers 15 residues. Germline-derived CDR1 and CDR2 are SGHDT and YYEEEE. The trim removed 5 bases at V and 5 bases at J, leaving 7 bases unmatched. DNA of the CDR3: TGTGCCAGCAGTCCCGGGACAGGGGGGTTAGATACGCAGTATTTT. Amino acid sequence: CASSPGTGGLDTQYF.

In its sample, this clone was seen once. V gene TRBV9 combines with J gene TRBJ2-7; D possibly matches TRBD1 or TRBD2 (5 bases each). The CDR3 consists of 14 residues. Trimming cost V 3 bases and J 5 bases, with 15 bases left between them. The germline gives CDR1 SGDLS, CDR2 YYNGEE. CDR3: CASSAQGDANEQYF. CDR3 in DNA: TGTGCCAGCAGCGCGCAAGGGGACGCCAACGAGCAGTACTTC.

The chain has TRBV4-1 and TRBJ2-1; D unresolved. The germline V gene has CDR1 MGHRA and CDR2 YSYEKL. V was pared by 0 bases and J by 2 bases, with 11 bases between. This CDR3 is 16 amino acids long. The CDR3 bases are TGCGCCAGCAGCCAAGATTTGAGCCCTCCCTACAATGAGCAGTTCTTC. Protein product: CASSQDLSPPYNEQFF.

The rearrangement links TRBV14 to TRBJ2-2; D is unresolved. V gave up 1 base and J gave up 9 bases, with 21 bases separating them. Germline CDR1 is SGHDN and CDR2 is FVKESK. This CDR3 has 17 amino acids. In DNA form, the CDR3 reads TGTGCCAGCAGCCAAGGTAGTGGTTTTGACGGCCGCCGGGAGCTGTTTTTT. Translating it yields CASSQGSGFDGRRELFF.

This chain connects TRBV7-8 to TRBJ2-1, with TRBD2 as a possible D gene (6 bases). The CDR3 is 16 residues long. Trimming removed 1 base at V and 4 bases at J, with 14 bases between. CDR1 and CDR2 from the germline V gene are SGHVS and FQNEAQ. The CDR3 nucleotides are TGTGCCAGCAGCTTAGATGGGGGGTCAATTTACAATGAGCAGTTCTTC. The encoded protein is CASSLDGGSIYNEQFF.

Here the CDR3 reads CASSLAGSTATNEKLFF. In DNA form, the CDR3 reads TGCGCCAGCAGCTTGGCCGGCAGCACTGCAACTAATGAAAAACTGTTTTTT. The chain employs TRBV5-1 and TRBJ1-4; no definite D call. V lost 0 bases and J lost 0, with 12 bases in between. This CDR3 spans 17 amino acids. Per the germline V gene, CDR1 is SGHRS and CDR2 is YFSETQ.